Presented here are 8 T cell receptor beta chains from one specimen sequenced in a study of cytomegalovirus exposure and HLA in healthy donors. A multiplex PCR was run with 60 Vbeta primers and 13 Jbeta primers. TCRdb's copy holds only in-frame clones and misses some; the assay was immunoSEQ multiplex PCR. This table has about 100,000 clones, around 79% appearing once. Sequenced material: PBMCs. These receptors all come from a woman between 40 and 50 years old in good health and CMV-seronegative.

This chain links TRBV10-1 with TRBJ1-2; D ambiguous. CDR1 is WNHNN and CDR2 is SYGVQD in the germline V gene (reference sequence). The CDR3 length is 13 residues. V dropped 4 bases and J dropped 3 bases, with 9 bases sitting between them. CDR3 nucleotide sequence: TGCGCCAGCAGTGCTCAGGTTGACTATGGCTACACCTTC. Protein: CASSAQVDYGYTF.

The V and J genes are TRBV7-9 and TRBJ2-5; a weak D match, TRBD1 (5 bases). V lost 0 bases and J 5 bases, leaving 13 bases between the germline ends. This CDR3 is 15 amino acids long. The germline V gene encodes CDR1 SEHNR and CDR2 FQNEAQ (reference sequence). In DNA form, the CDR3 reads TGTGCCAGCAGCTTAGCAACAGGCCGTTTCGAGACCCAGTACTTC. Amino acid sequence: CASSLATGRFETQYF.

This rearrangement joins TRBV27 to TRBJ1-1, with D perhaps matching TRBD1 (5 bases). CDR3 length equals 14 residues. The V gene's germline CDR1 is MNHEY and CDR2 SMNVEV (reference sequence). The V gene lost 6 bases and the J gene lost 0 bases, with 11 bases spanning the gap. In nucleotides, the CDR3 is TGTGCCAGCAGAGCGGGGGTATTGAACACTGAAGCTTTCTTT. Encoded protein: CASRAGVLNTEAFF.

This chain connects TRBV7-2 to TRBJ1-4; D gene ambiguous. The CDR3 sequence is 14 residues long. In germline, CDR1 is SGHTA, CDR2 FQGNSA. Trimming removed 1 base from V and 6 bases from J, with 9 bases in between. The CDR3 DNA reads TGTGCCAGCAGCTTAGTGAGCCAGGATGAAAAACTGTTTTTT. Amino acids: CASSLVSQDEKLFF.

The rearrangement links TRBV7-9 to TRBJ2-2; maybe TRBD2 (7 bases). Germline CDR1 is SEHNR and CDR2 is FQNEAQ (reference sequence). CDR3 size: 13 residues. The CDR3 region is CASGTTNTGELFF. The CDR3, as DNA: TGTGCGAGCGGGACAACGAACACCGGGGAGCTGTTTTTT.

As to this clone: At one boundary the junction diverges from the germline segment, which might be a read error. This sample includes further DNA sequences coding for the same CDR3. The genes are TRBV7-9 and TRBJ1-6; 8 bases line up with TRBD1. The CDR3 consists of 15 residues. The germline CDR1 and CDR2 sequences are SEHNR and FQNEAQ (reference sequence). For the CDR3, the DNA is TGTGCCAGCAGCCCAGGGGGCTTCGCGGATTCCCCCCTCCACTTT. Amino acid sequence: CASSPGGFADSPLHF.

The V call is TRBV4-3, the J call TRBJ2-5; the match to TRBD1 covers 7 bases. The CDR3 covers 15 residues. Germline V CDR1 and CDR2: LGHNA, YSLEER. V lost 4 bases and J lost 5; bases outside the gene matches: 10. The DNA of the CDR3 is TGCGCCAGCAGCCGCCGACAGGGAACCATCGAGACCCAGTACTTC. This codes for CASSRRQGTIETQYF.

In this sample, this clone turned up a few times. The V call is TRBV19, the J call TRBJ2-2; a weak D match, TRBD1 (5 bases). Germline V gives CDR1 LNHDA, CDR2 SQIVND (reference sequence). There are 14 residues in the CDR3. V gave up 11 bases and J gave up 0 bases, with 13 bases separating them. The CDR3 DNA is TGTGCCGGACGACAGCATCCGAACACCGGGGAGCTGTTTTTT. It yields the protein CAGRQHPNTGELFF.